These 32 T cell receptor beta chains came from one sample sequenced in a study of blood T cell repertoires in COVID-19. Clones were sequenced by immunoSEQ multiplex PCR, and TCRdb holds only the in-frame ones, with some missing. The sample carries about 370,000 clones, 85% to 90% recorded once. What was sequenced was PBMCs or T cells enriched from blood (not recorded which). These receptors all come from a man in his late teens or twenties who had recovered from COVID-19.

The chain recombines TRBV24-1 with TRBJ2-3; D is perhaps TRBD1 (6 bases). The germline V gene has CDR1 KGHDR and CDR2 SFDVKD. This CDR3 spans 15 amino acids. The ends were cut back, 3 bases at V and 0 bases at J, with 9 bases in the middle. CDR3 nucleotide sequence: TGTGCCACCAGTGATAGGACAGTTAGCACAGATACGCAGTATTTT. Protein sequence: CATSDRTVSTDTQYF.

This chain uses TRBV7-7 with TRBJ1-5, with 12 positions matching TRBD1. Germline V gene data show CDR1 as SSHAT and CDR2 as FNYEAQ (reference sequence). The CDR3 has 17 residues. V was clipped by 5 bases and J by 4 bases; unmatched bases: 9. The CDR3 DNA reads as TGTGCCAGCAGCCATGCCGGGACAGGGGGCGCAAATCAGCCCCAGCATTTT. This translates into CASSHAGTGGANQPQHF.

The rearrangement links TRBV29-1 to TRBJ1-5; no definite D call. The length of the CDR3 is 13 residues. CDR1 and CDR2 (germline): SQVTM, ANQGSEA. With 4 bases removed from V and 7 bases from J, the gap between germline ends came to 14 bases. The CDR3 region has the DNA TGCAGCGTTGGGTCGGGGATACGGCAGCCCCAGCATTTT. This gives the protein CSVGSGIRQPQHF.

The V call is TRBV28, the J call TRBJ1-5; TRBD1 is a possible D gene (5 bases). V gave up 3 bases and J gave up 0 bases, with 15 bases separating them. The CDR3 length is 17 residues. Germline CDR1 and CDR2: MDHEN and SYDVKM. CDR3 bases: TGTGCCAGCAGTTTTCGTAAAGGGGCGGATAGCAATCAGCCCCAGCATTTT. This sequence encodes CASSFRKGADSNQPQHF.

The CDR3 spells CASSLSANYGYTF. The CDR3 DNA reads as TGTGCCAGCAGTCTTTCGGCTAACTATGGCTACACCTTC. The chain links TRBV12-3 or TRBV12-4 to TRBJ1-2; D not certain. Between the trimmed V and J ends, which lost 5 bases and 0 bases, there was a span of 7 bases. CDR3 length: 13 residues.

This chain connects TRBV30 to TRBJ2-7; 9 bases match TRBD1. The germline V gene encodes CDR1 GTSNPN and CDR2 SVGIG (reference sequence). V was clipped by 0 bases and J by 7 bases; unmatched bases: 19. This CDR3 region has 18 residues. CDR3 loop: CAWSVARTSRDRVWEQYF. The CDR3 DNA reads TGTGCCTGGAGTGTCGCCAGGACTTCCCGGGACAGGGTCTGGGAGCAGTACTTC.

V gene TRBV5-1 combines with J gene TRBJ2-1, with D perhaps TRBD2 (6 bases). The CDR3 consists of 15 residues. V was trimmed by 0 bases and J by 3 bases, leaving 10 bases between them. The germline V gene has CDR1 SGHRS and CDR2 YFSETQ. As DNA, the CDR3 is TGCGCCAGCAGCTTGGGGCGGGGCGACTACAATGAGCAGTTCTTC. Protein: CASSLGRGDYNEQFF.

The chain links TRBV30 to TRBJ1-6, with 8 bases identical to TRBD1. This CDR3 comprises 14 residues. Trimming removed 4 bases from V and 9 bases from J; junction bases left unmatched: 8. The germline CDR1 and CDR2 sequences are GTSNPN and SVGIG (reference sequence). In nucleotides, the CDR3 is TGTGCCTGGAATCAGGGGGCGATAGGTTCACCCCTCCACTTT. Protein: CAWNQGAIGSPLHF.

The rearrangement links TRBV11-2 to TRBJ1-1; D is perhaps TRBD1 (6 bases). This CDR3 is 15 amino acids long. Trimming left V 5 bases short and J 10 bases short, with 23 bases between. Looked up from germline, CDR1 is SGHAT and CDR2 is FQNNGV. CDR3 region: CASSRGQLASSVAFF. CDR3 DNA: TGTGCCAGCAGCCGAGGACAGCTAGCCTCGTCGGTAGCTTTCTTT.

The genes are TRBV9 and TRBJ2-2, with 11 nucleotides matching TRBD1. The CDR3 spans 16 residues. The V gene end was trimmed by 2 bases and the J gene end by 4 bases; junction bases not matched to a gene: 4. From germline, CDR1 is SGDLS and CDR2 YYNGEE. CDR3 protein: CASSVRTGGPTGELFF. Here the CDR3 DNA reads TGTGCCAGCAGCGTCAGGACAGGGGGCCCCACCGGGGAGCTGTTTTTT.

This chain joins TRBV6-5 and TRBJ2-1, with TRBD1 matching 8 bases. V lost 7 bases, J lost 2 bases, and 4 bases stayed unmatched. This CDR3 contains 14 residues. Germline CDR1 is MNHEY and CDR2 is SVGAGI. CDR3 sequence: CASTGGSTYNEQFF. CDR3 nucleotides: TGTGCCAGCACAGGGGGCAGCACCTACAATGAGCAGTTCTTC.

V is TRBV7-9 and J is TRBJ1-4, with TRBD1 identical over 10 bases. Germline-derived CDR1 and CDR2 are SEHNR and FQNEAQ (reference sequence). CDR3 length equals 18 residues. The V and J ends lost 4 bases and 0 bases, in that order; junction bases with no gene match: 8. This CDR3 reads CASSSSGTGVTTNEKLFF. CDR3 nucleotide sequence: TGTGCCAGCAGCTCGTCCGGGACAGGGGTAACAACTAATGAAAAACTGTTTTTT.

This chain joins TRBV7-9 and TRBJ2-1; 11 nucleotides match TRBD2. The CDR3 is 16 amino acids. V was pared by 5 bases and J by 5 bases, with 8 bases of the junction left unmatched. Germline CDR1 reads SEHNR; CDR2 reads FQNEAQ (reference sequence). DNA of the CDR3: TGTGCCAGCAGCGACACTAGCGGGAGTGTAGACAATGAGCAGTTCTTC. This sequence encodes CASSDTSGSVDNEQFF.

DNA for the CDR3: TGTGCCCTCTCCTCGGGACAGGGCGATGGGGGCTATGGCTACACCTTC. The encoded protein is CALSSGQGDGGYGYTF. The gene calls are TRBV10-3 and TRBJ1-2; 9 nucleotides align to TRBD1. Unmatched junction bases numbered 17, after V lost 11 bases and J lost 4 bases. Per the germline V gene, CDR1 is ENHRY and CDR2 is SYGVKD. The CDR3 runs to 16 residues.

This chain uses TRBV27 with TRBJ2-3, with 9 positions matching TRBD2. V shed 7 bases and J 5 bases; nucleotides not matched to a gene: 7. This CDR3 has 14 residues. Germline V CDR1 and CDR2: MNHEY, SMNVEV (reference sequence). This CDR3 is CASKISGGGDTQYF. CDR3 DNA sequence: TGTGCCAGCAAGATTAGCGGGGGTGGAGATACGCAGTATTTT.

This clone has a single count. The V call is TRBV7-6, the J call TRBJ2-7; 7 bases are shared with TRBD1. The V and J ends lost 4 bases and 6 bases, in that order; junction bases with no gene match: 15. The CDR3 length is 16 residues. The germline gives CDR1 SGHVS, CDR2 FNYEAQ. CDR3 nucleotides: TGTGCCAGCAGCTCCGCGGAGACAGGGTTGAGAGGCGAGCAGTACTTC. It encodes CASSSAETGLRGEQYF.

The rearrangement uses TRBV28 and TRBJ1-2; 9 bases are a match to TRBD1. After removal of 6 bases from V and 11 bases from J, the junction contained 13 bases not matched to a gene. This CDR3 has 14 residues. Germline loops: CDR1 MDHEN, CDR2 SYDVKM. The CDR3 region has the DNA TGTGCCAGCAGCTCGATTACCGGGACAGGGAGGTACACCTTC. It yields the protein CASSSITGTGRYTF.

This rearrangement joins TRBV29-1 to TRBJ1-1; D not certain. The CDR3 extends over 13 amino acids. The ends were cut back, 3 bases at V and 4 bases at J, with 12 bases in the middle. The V gene's germline CDR1 is SQVTM and CDR2 ANQGSEA. CDR3 residues: CSVEKGVGTEAFF. DNA of the CDR3: TGCAGCGTTGAGAAGGGAGTGGGCACTGAAGCTTTCTTT.

The chain joins TRBV6-5 to TRBJ1-2; weak D call: TRBD1 (6 bases). Germline V gene sequence: CDR1 MNHEY, CDR2 SVGAGI. Trimming stripped 7 bases from V and 0 bases from J, with 15 bases between. This CDR3 is built from 15 residues. The CDR3 is CASTLRTAANYGYTF. In nucleotides, the CDR3 is TGTGCCAGCACCCTAAGGACAGCAGCTAACTATGGCTACACCTTC.

The chain combines TRBV4-3 with TRBJ1-2; perhaps TRBD1 as D (6 bases). The ends were cut back, 2 bases at V and 4 bases at J, with 14 bases in the middle. This CDR3 spans 15 amino acids. Germline values: CDR1 LGHNA, CDR2 YSLEER. The CDR3 loop is CASSQPNGGSYGYTF. The CDR3 DNA is TGCGCCAGCAGCCAACCTAATGGGGGCTCCTATGGCTACACCTTC.

The J gene is TRBJ1-1, the V gene TRBV28; TRBD1 aligns across 8 bases. The germline CDR1 and CDR2 sequences are MDHEN and SYDVKM. V lost 2 bases and J lost 6; bases outside the gene matches: 8. CDR3 size: 15 residues. In DNA, the CDR3 is TGTGCCAGCAGTTTACGTACAGGGGGGAGGGCTGAAGCTTTCTTT. As protein: CASSLRTGGRAEAFF.

Comments on this clone: The same CDR3 can be traced to other DNA sequences in this sample. This chain connects TRBV7-2 to TRBJ1-1, with 7 bases lining up with TRBD1. Germline values: CDR1 SGHTA, CDR2 FQGNSA. This CDR3 is built from 14 residues. The junction had 0 bases not matched to a gene; V was cut back by 1 base and J by 1 base. CDR3 region: CASSLGQGNTEAFF. The CDR3, as DNA: TGTGCCAGCAGCTTAGGACAGGGGAACACTGAAGCTTTCTTT.

The chain is built from TRBV11-3 and TRBJ2-2, with D perhaps matching TRBD2 (5 bases). The length of the CDR3 is 13 residues. V gave up 6 bases and J gave up 6 bases, with 11 bases separating them. Germline assignment: CDR1 SGHNT and CDR2 YENEEA. The CDR3 sequence is CASRRSAAGELFF. DNA of the CDR3: TGTGCCAGCAGGCGATCAGCGGCCGGGGAGCTGTTTTTT.

The chain uses TRBV15 and TRBJ2-5; tentatively, D is TRBD1 (6 bases). Germline loops: CDR1 LNHNV, CDR2 YYDKDF (reference sequence). CDR3 length: 13 residues. Trimming removed 2 bases at V and 4 bases at J, with 8 bases between. CDR3 coding DNA: TGTGCCACCAGCAGACTAGGGGGAGAGACCCAGTACTTC. Protein sequence: CATSRLGGETQYF. Supplemented by reference TRBV15 and TRBJ2-5, the full variable domain reads DAMVIQNPRYQVTQFGKPVTLSCSQTLNHNVMYWYQQKSSQAPKLLFHYYDKDFNNEADTPDNFQSRRPNTSFCFLDIRSPGLGDTAMYLCATSRLGGETQYFGPGTRLLVL.

The CDR3 coding sequence is TGTGCCAGCGGTGACAGGGTCAGCTCCTACAATGAGCAGTTCTTC. Amino acid sequence: CASGDRVSSYNEQFF. This rearrangement joins TRBV19 to TRBJ2-1; TRBD1 aligns across 7 bases. Germline V gene sequence: CDR1 LNHDA, CDR2 SQIVND (reference sequence). CDR3 length: 15 amino acids. J was trimmed by 0 bases and V by 9 bases; bases with no gene match: 8.

The CDR3 reads CASSLSTSNTEAFF. The CDR3, as DNA: TGTGCCAGCAGCTTAAGTACTTCGAACACTGAAGCTTTCTTT. V gene TRBV7-6 combines with J gene TRBJ1-1; no reliable D call. CDR3 length: 14 residues. The germline V gene has CDR1 SGHVS and CDR2 FNYEAQ. V lost 2 bases and J 1 base, leaving 8 bases between the germline ends. Full variable domain (rest looked up from reference TRBV7-6 and TRBJ1-1): GAGVSQSPRYKVTKRGQDVALRCDPISGHVSLYWYRQALGQGPEFLTYFNYEAQQDKSGLPNDRFSAERPEGSISTLTIQRTEQRDSAMYRCASSLSTSNTEAFFGQGTRLTVV.

The rearrangement joins TRBV9 to TRBJ2-5; 9 nucleotides line up with TRBD2. V was pared by 4 bases and J by 5 bases, with 12 bases of the junction left unmatched. The CDR3 has 16 amino acids. CDR1 and CDR2 (germline): SGDLS, YYNGEE. CDR3 bases: TGTGCCAGCAGCACCCCCATAGCGGGAGCCTACGAGACCCAGTACTTC. Residues: CASSTPIAGAYETQYF.

The chain uses TRBV7-2 and TRBJ1-4; unclear D gene. Germline assignment: CDR1 SGHTA and CDR2 FQGNSA. The CDR3 runs 15 residues. Deletions cut 5 bases from V and 6 bases from J, with 16 bases between. Here the CDR3 DNA reads TGTGCCAGCAGCCCCCGAAGAAGTGAGGATGAAAAACTGTTTTTT. This encodes CASSPRRSEDEKLFF.

This clone was seen a single time. The rearrangement joins TRBV6-5 to TRBJ1-2; D is unclear. Per the germline V gene, CDR1 is MNHEY and CDR2 is SVGAGI. The V end was cut by 0 bases, the J end by 8 bases, with 13 bases between. This CDR3 comprises 14 residues. This CDR3 reads CASSYSEGGRGYTF. DNA of the CDR3: TGTGCCAGCAGTTACTCGGAGGGAGGTAGGGGCTACACCTTC.

V is TRBV15 and J is TRBJ1-5; no reliable D call. The CDR3 runs to 13 residues. Germline loops: CDR1 LNHNV, CDR2 YYDKDF (reference sequence). Trimming shortened V by 3 bases and J by 3 bases, and 6 bases separated the two germline ends. For the CDR3, the DNA is TGTGCCACCAGCAGGAGGGCCAATCAGCCCCAGCATTTT. It yields the protein CATSRRANQPQHF.

The V gene is TRBV11-2, the J gene TRBJ1-1, with TRBD1 matching over 8 bases. V shed 3 bases, J shed 5 bases, and the junction held 11 bases outside the gene matches. CDR3 length equals 16 residues. Germline CDR1 SGHAT, CDR2 FQNNGV. CDR3 nucleotides: TGTGCCAGCAGCTTTTCTACAGGGGGTCCTGCAACTGAAGCTTTCTTT. Its translation is CASSFSTGGPATEAFF.

This clone was recorded only once. The chain joins TRBV24-1 to TRBJ2-1, with TRBD1 matching 9 bases. Germline CDR1 reads KGHDR; CDR2 reads SFDVKD. J was trimmed by 9 bases and V by 9 bases; bases with no gene match: 8. The CDR3 totals 13 residues. The CDR3 spells CATGTGLEVEQFF. The CDR3 DNA is TGTGCCACCGGGACAGGGTTGGAGGTTGAGCAGTTCTTC.